A single sample is the source of the 8 T cell receptor beta chains below, sequenced in a study of long-term antiretroviral therapy in people with HIV. A v3.0 immunoSEQ assay was performed at survey level. Sequencing was performed with immunoSEQ multiplex PCR; in TCRdb, only in-frame clones are kept and a portion is missing. The table shows tens of thousands of clones, with about 85% occurring only once. This material consisted of unsorted PBMCs, taken around 5 years before starting antiretroviral therapy. The receptors stem from a man aged 45-65 years with HIV.

The chain uses TRBV9 and TRBJ2-7; 8 bases are shared with TRBD1. Germline-derived CDR1 and CDR2 are SGDLS and YYNGEE. V was clipped by 2 bases and J by 2 bases; unmatched bases: 6. The CDR3 runs to 15 residues. The CDR3 sequence: CASSVSAGGPYEQYF. DNA of the CDR3: TGTGCCAGCAGCGTTTCAGCAGGGGGCCCCTACGAGCAGTACTTC.

The rearrangement joins TRBV6-5 to TRBJ2-1; either TRBD1 or TRBD2 may fit D (6 bases each). CDR1 is MNHEY and CDR2 is SVGAGI in the germline V gene. Trimming left V 8 bases short and J 0 bases short, with 11 bases between. The CDR3 loop spans 14 amino acids. The CDR3 DNA reads TGTGCCAGCGGAGGGGGGAACTCCTACAATGAGCAGTTCTTC. Translation: CASGGGNSYNEQFF.

The chain has TRBV18 and TRBJ1-6; 9 nucleotides match TRBD1. The CDR3 is 16 residues long. Trimming at V came to 5 bases and at J to 8 bases, leaving 10 bases not matched to a gene. Germline CDR1 is KGHSH and CDR2 is LQKENI. CDR3 sequence (DNA): TGTGCCAGCTCATTGACCGGGACAGGGTCTGATTCACCCCTCCACTTT. Its protein product is CASSLTGTGSDSPLHF.

The chain has TRBV5-8 and TRBJ1-1, with 7 bases matching TRBD1. The CDR3 extends over 13 amino acids. Germline CDR1 is SGHTS and CDR2 is YDEGEE. V lost 5 bases, J lost 1 base, and 2 bases stayed unmatched. Here the CDR3 reads CASSWDRNTEAFF. The DNA for the CDR3 is TGTGCCAGCAGTTGGGACAGGAACACTGAAGCTTTCTTT.

This sequence joins TRBV11-2 and TRBJ2-2; TRBD1 aligns across 11 bases. Germline V lookup: CDR1 SGHAT, CDR2 FQNNGV. The CDR3 has 16 amino acids. V shed 1 base and J 5 bases; nucleotides not matched to a gene: 3. The chain's CDR3 is CASSLVGQGGTGELFF. DNA of the CDR3: TGTGCCAGCAGCTTAGTGGGACAGGGGGGGACCGGGGAGCTGTTTTTT.

For this clone: Mismatch with germline at one junction end may stem from a read error. Within the sample, other DNA sequences also encode this same CDR3. This sequence joins TRBV18 and TRBJ1-1; D gene ambiguous. The CDR3 is 14 amino acids. Germline CDR1 reads KGHSH; CDR2 reads LQKENI. The CDR3 is CASSPLGMNTEAFF. The CDR3 nucleotides read TGTGCCAGCTCGCCACTGGGAATGAACACTGAAGCTTTCTTT.

This chain joins TRBV7-9 and TRBJ1-1, with a tentative D call TRBD1 (6 bases). Trimming pared 2 bases from V and 4 bases from J, leaving 14 bases between. Looked up from germline, CDR1 is SEHNR and CDR2 is FQNEAQ (reference sequence). The CDR3 runs to 15 residues. The CDR3 sequence: CASSLRATGSTEAFF. The CDR3 DNA sequence: TGTGCCAGCAGCTTAAGAGCGACAGGTAGCACTGAAGCTTTCTTT.

This chain links TRBV30 with TRBJ2-4, with a tentative D call TRBD1 (6 bases). V was trimmed by 0 bases and J by 0 bases, leaving 9 bases between them. The CDR3 is 15 residues long. Germline CDR1 is GTSNPN and CDR2 is SVGIG (reference sequence). CDR3 region: CAWSVKGVAKNIQYF. The CDR3 nucleotides read TGTGCCTGGAGTGTGAAGGGGGTAGCCAAAAACATTCAGTACTTC.